The next 7 T cell receptor beta chains were all read from a single sample in a study of blood T cell repertoires in COVID-19. Measured with immunoSEQ multiplex PCR; TCRdb has only the in-frame clones, and not every one. This sample has a few hundred thousand clones, with 70% to 90% found just once. The sequenced sample was PBMCs or T cells enriched from blood (not recorded which). These receptors came from a woman aged 60-70 years in a cohort exposed to, infected with or recovered from COVID-19 (not recorded which).

The chain is built from TRBV6-5 and TRBJ2-7; 10 bases are a match to TRBD1. This CDR3 has 14 residues. The germline CDR1 and CDR2 sequences are MNHEY and SVGAGI. The V and J ends lost 6 bases and 7 bases, in that order; junction bases with no gene match: 9. The CDR3 loop reads CASSAGTGVGEQYF. Here the CDR3 DNA reads TGTGCCAGCAGCGCCGGGACAGGGGTGGGGGAGCAGTACTTC.

This rearrangement joins TRBV15 to TRBJ2-7, with D hard to call. CDR1 is LNHNV and CDR2 is YYDKDF in the germline V gene (reference sequence). Trimming pared 5 bases from V and 4 bases from J, leaving 12 bases between. CDR3 length: 13 amino acids. CDR3 residues: CATSLVRGYEQYF. The DNA for the CDR3 is TGTGCCACCAGCCTCGTCCGAGGTTACGAGCAGTACTTC.

The V and J genes are TRBV11-2 and TRBJ1-2; TRBD1 is a possible D gene (6 bases). The CDR3 totals 15 residues. Trimming left V 5 bases short and J 2 bases short, with 15 bases between. Germline V gene sequence: CDR1 SGHAT, CDR2 FQNNGV. The CDR3 here is CASSPRQGRNYGYTF. Here the CDR3 DNA reads TGTGCCAGCAGCCCAAGGCAGGGGCGAAACTATGGCTACACCTTC.

V and J are TRBV18 and TRBJ2-7, with 12 nucleotides matching TRBD2. Germline CDR1 is KGHSH and CDR2 is LQKENI. Unmatched junction bases numbered 7, after V lost 8 bases and J lost 2 bases. This CDR3 region has 15 residues. The DNA of the CDR3 is TGTGCCAGCACGCTAGCGGGAGGGGGCCCCTACGAGCAGTACTTC. It specifies CASTLAGGGPYEQYF. Variable domain in full (rest from reference TRBV18 and TRBJ2-7): NAGVMQNPRHLVRRRGQEARLRCSPMKGHSHVYWYRQLPEEGLKFMVYLQKENIIDESGMPKERFSAEFPKEGPSILRIQQVVRGDSAAYFCASTLAGGGPYEQYFGPGTRLTVT.

This clone was counted only a few times. The chain is built from TRBV7-2 and TRBJ2-7, with a possible D match to TRBD2 (5 bases). This CDR3 is 17 amino acids long. Trimming pared 1 base from V and 4 bases from J, leaving 20 bases between. Germline CDR1 and CDR2: SGHTA and FQGNSA. The CDR3: CASSLGRRSGSGYEQYF. The CDR3 nucleotides read TGTGCCAGCAGCTTAGGACGAAGGTCGGGATCGGGATACGAGCAGTACTTC.

The CDR3: CASSYLLAGGPTGADTQYF. DNA of the CDR3: TGTGCCAGCAGTTACCTACTAGCGGGAGGGCCTACTGGCGCAGATACGCAGTATTTT. This chain links TRBV28 with TRBJ2-3; TRBD2 aligns across 13 bases. Unmatched junction bases numbered 14, after V lost 4 bases and J lost 4 bases. This CDR3 region has 19 residues. In germline, CDR1 is MDHEN, CDR2 SYDVKM.

The V gene is TRBV10-3, the J gene TRBJ2-2; TRBD1 matches at 7 bases. Unmatched junction bases numbered 14, after V lost 10 bases and J lost 6 bases. The germline V gene encodes CDR1 ENHRY and CDR2 SYGVKD. The CDR3 loop spans 15 amino acids. The CDR3, as DNA: TGTGCCACCATGACAGGGACGTTAATAGCCGGGGAGCTGTTTTTT. It yields the protein CATMTGTLIAGELFF.